The 24 T cell receptor beta chains listed next were all sequenced from one sample in a study of blood T cell repertoires in COVID-19. Sequencing used immunoSEQ multiplex PCR; TCRdb keeps in-frame clones, though not all of them. The sample records 300,000 to 350,000 clones, 90% being singletons. The sample consisted of PBMCs or T cells enriched from blood (not recorded which). Receptor source: a woman between 18 and 29 years old with acute COVID-19.

The V and J genes are TRBV11-3 and TRBJ2-7; TRBD1 matches at 8 bases. The V segment lost 5 bases and the J segment 3 bases; nucleotides outside the gene matches: 15. The CDR3 contains 17 residues. Germline-derived CDR1 and CDR2 are SGHNT and YENEEA. CDR3 sequence (DNA): TGTGCCAGCAGCCCCCCCCGGGACAGGACCCTCCTCTACGAGCAGTACTTC. Its translation: CASSPPRDRTLLYEQYF.

This chain links TRBV7-9 with TRBJ2-3; D is uncertain. Germline-derived CDR1 and CDR2 are SEHNR and FQNEAQ (reference sequence). The germline V and J ends were trimmed by 6 bases and 1 base, with 11 bases remaining between them. The CDR3 is 14 amino acids. The CDR3 DNA reads as TGTGCCAGCAGTTTCGTTTCCCGCACAGATACGCAGTATTTT. It yields the protein CASSFVSRTDTQYF.

V gene TRBV28 combines with J gene TRBJ2-7, with D perhaps matching TRBD2 (6 bases). The CDR3 contains 12 residues. V shed 10 bases and J shed 7 bases, with 17 bases lying between them. The germline V gene encodes CDR1 MDHEN and CDR2 SYDVKM. In nucleotides, the CDR3 is TGTGCCACCCGGGGACTGCCTCGGGAGCAGTACTTC. This codes for CATRGLPREQYF.

Many counts were recorded for this clone. CDR3 residues: CASSFSRVAGSNEQYF. The CDR3 DNA follows: TGTGCCAGCAGTTTCTCCCGAGTAGCGGGAAGCAACGAGCAGTACTTC. The genes are TRBV27 and TRBJ2-7; 8 bases are a match to TRBD2. CDR1 and CDR2 (germline): MNHEY, SMNVEV (reference sequence). The CDR3 covers 16 residues. The J segment lost 5 bases and the V segment lost 3 bases, leaving 12 bases of the junction unmatched.

This clone has just one count. The V and J genes are TRBV28 and TRBJ2-7, with TRBD2 as a possible D gene (5 bases). This CDR3 comprises 18 residues. Trimming stripped 4 bases from V and 3 bases from J, with 25 bases between. The germline V gene has CDR1 MDHEN and CDR2 SYDVKM. This CDR3 is CASSSTLASYLSNYEQYF. The CDR3 DNA sequence: TGTGCCAGCAGTTCCACTTTAGCTAGCTACCTATCAAACTACGAGCAGTACTTC. Full variable domain (remainder filled in from reference TRBV28 and TRBJ2-7): DVKVTQSSRYLVKRTGEKVFLECVQDMDHENMFWYRQDPGLGLRLIYFSYDVKMKEKGDIPEGYSVSREKKERFSLILESASTNQTSMYLCASSSTLASYLSNYEQYFGPGTRLTVT.

The CDR3 DNA is TGTGCCAGCGGCATAGCGGGACAGGGAAACACTGAAGCTTTCTTT. It codes for CASGIAGQGNTEAFF. This chain joins TRBV28 and TRBJ1-1; 9 positions match TRBD1. V was pared by 8 bases and J by 2 bases, with 9 bases of the junction left unmatched. Germline loops: CDR1 MDHEN, CDR2 SYDVKM. The CDR3 sequence is 15 residues long.

V usage is TRBV9 and J usage is TRBJ2-7, with 9 bases fitting TRBD1. J gave up 5 bases and V 4 bases, and 7 bases lay outside the gene matches. The CDR3 is 14 residues long. CDR1 is SGDLS and CDR2 is YYNGEE in the germline V gene. CDR3 loop: CASSSQDRGNEQYF. The CDR3 DNA reads TGTGCCAGCAGCTCTCAGGACAGGGGCAACGAGCAGTACTTC.

This clone was recorded once. The chain couples TRBV27 to TRBJ1-5, with 8 bases that match TRBD1. After removal of 4 bases from V and 6 bases from J, the junction contained 5 bases not matched to a gene. The CDR3 length is 14 residues. Germline V gene lookup returns CDR1 MNHEY and CDR2 SMNVEV (reference sequence). The CDR3 loop is CASSSGQGTQPQHF. In DNA, the CDR3 is TGTGCCAGCAGTTCTGGACAGGGAACTCAGCCCCAGCATTTT.

V is TRBV19 and J is TRBJ2-1; 7 bases fit TRBD2. V lost 1 base, J lost 0 bases, and 3 bases stayed unmatched. Germline CDR1 LNHDA, CDR2 SQIVND (reference sequence). The CDR3 totals 16 residues. The CDR3 region has the DNA TGTGCCAGTAGTATAGCCCTAGCGGTCTCCTACAATGAGCAGTTCTTC. Translation gives CASSIALAVSYNEQFF.

This clone came up a few times. V and J are TRBV11-1 and TRBJ1-3, with 8 nucleotides matching TRBD1. J lost 4 bases, V lost 5 bases, and 7 bases had no gene match. Germline CDR1 and CDR2: SGHAT and FQDESV (reference sequence). This CDR3 spans 15 amino acids. Here the CDR3 DNA reads TGTGCCAGCAGCCAACCCGGGACAGGAGGAAACACCATATATTTT. This codes for CASSQPGTGGNTIYF.

The V and J genes are TRBV13 and TRBJ1-2; no definite D call. This CDR3 contains 14 residues. Germline CDR1 reads PRHDT; CDR2 reads FYEKMQ (reference sequence). The V end lost 5 bases, the J end lost 5 bases, and 15 bases lay between the germline ends. CDR3 sequence: CASSTLFSRYGYTF. The DNA of the CDR3 is TGTGCCAGCAGCACGTTATTCTCGCGGTATGGCTACACCTTC.

V is TRBV6-5 and J is TRBJ1-5; 7 nucleotides line up with TRBD1. The CDR3 length is 14 residues. V trimming: 6 bases; J trimming: 5 bases; junction bases outside the gene matches: 7. The germline CDR1 and CDR2 sequences are MNHEY and SVGAGI. The CDR3 sequence: CASRPRQGHQPQHF. Here the CDR3 DNA reads TGTGCCAGCAGACCTAGACAGGGACATCAGCCCCAGCATTTT.

The J gene is TRBJ1-1, the V gene TRBV6-5, with D possibly TRBD1 on 6 matching bases. Trimming cost V 2 bases and J 6 bases, with 7 bases left between them. Germline CDR1 is MNHEY and CDR2 is SVGAGI. There are 12 residues in the CDR3. CDR3 nucleotide sequence: TGTGCCAGCAGTTACGCAGGGGCTGAAGCTTTCTTT. Amino acids: CASSYAGAEAFF.

This clone has only a few counts. The V and J genes are TRBV18 and TRBJ2-7; tentative D call: TRBD2 (6 bases). Germline V gene sequence: CDR1 KGHSH, CDR2 LQKENI. This CDR3 region has 14 residues. The V gene lost 2 bases and the J gene lost 7 bases, with 15 bases spanning the gap. CDR3 residues: CASSPSEGLGEQYF. CDR3 sequence (DNA): TGTGCCAGCTCACCATCGGAGGGGCTGGGGGAGCAGTACTTC. Filled out from reference TRBV18 and TRBJ2-7, the complete variable domain reads NAGVMQNPRHLVRRRGQEARLRCSPMKGHSHVYWYRQLPEEGLKFMVYLQKENIIDESGMPKERFSAEFPKEGPSILRIQQVVRGDSAAYFCASSPSEGLGEQYFGPGTRLTVT.

The chain is built from TRBV28 and TRBJ1-2; 9 bases align to TRBD1. Germline V gives CDR1 MDHEN, CDR2 SYDVKM. After removal of 3 bases from V and 5 bases from J, the junction contained 4 bases not matched to a gene. This CDR3 comprises 14 residues. CDR3 bases: TGTGCCAGCAGTTTGGTCGGGACAGGGTATGGCTACACCTTC. Amino acids: CASSLVGTGYGYTF.

V and J are TRBV7-9 and TRBJ1-1, with TRBD1 as a possible D gene (5 bases). V was trimmed by 5 bases and J by 5 bases, leaving 15 bases between them. CDR1 and CDR2 from the germline V gene are SEHNR and FQNEAQ (reference sequence). CDR3 size: 14 residues. The CDR3 nucleotides are TGTGCCAGCAGCCCACGGGGGGAAGGAACTGAAGCTTTCTTT. Protein product: CASSPRGEGTEAFF.

The J gene is TRBJ1-2, the V gene TRBV12-3 or TRBV12-4; 7 bases line up with TRBD1. This CDR3 is built from 11 residues. The V segment lost 5 bases and the J segment 7 bases; nucleotides outside the gene matches: 1. The chain's CDR3 is CASSQGVGYTF. CDR3 DNA: TGTGCCAGCAGTCAGGGGGTTGGCTACACCTTC.

This chain uses TRBV10-3 with TRBJ1-2; a possible D gene is TRBD1 (5 bases). The germline V gene encodes CDR1 ENHRY and CDR2 SYGVKD. V lost 6 bases, J lost 7 bases, and 12 bases lay in between. The CDR3 runs to 12 residues. CDR3 sequence reads: CAIRSGIGGYTF. CDR3 coding DNA: TGTGCCATCAGATCAGGGATTGGTGGCTACACCTTC.

The chain combines TRBV28 with TRBJ1-1; 7 bases match TRBD1. The junction had 5 bases not matched to a gene; V was cut back by 5 bases and J by 2 bases. This CDR3 contains 14 residues. CDR1 and CDR2 from the germline V gene are MDHEN and SYDVKM. In nucleotides, the CDR3 is TGTGCCAGCAGTCCCGGGACAGTAAACACTGAAGCTTTCTTT. Protein product: CASSPGTVNTEAFF.

J is TRBJ2-7 and V is TRBV5-1; tentatively, D is TRBD1 (6 bases). The CDR3 is made up of 14 amino acids. In germline, CDR1 is SGHRS, CDR2 YFSETQ. V lost 2 bases and J lost 6, with 15 bases in between. The CDR3 spells CASSFSPGEGEQYF. CDR3 sequence (DNA): TGCGCCAGCAGCTTCTCTCCAGGGGAAGGCGAGCAGTACTTC. The full variable domain, completed using reference TRBV5-1 and TRBJ2-7, is KAGVTQTPRYLIKTRGQQVTLSCSPISGHRSVSWYQQTPGQGLQFLFEYFSETQRNKGNFPGRFSGRQFSNSRSEMNVSTLELGDSALYLCASSFSPGEGEQYFGPGTRLTVT.

The chain carries TRBV6-2 or TRBV6-3 and TRBJ1-4; 8 positions match TRBD1. Germline V lookup: CDR1 MNHEY, CDR2 SVGEGT. The junction had 6 bases not matched to a gene; V was cut back by 2 bases and J by 7 bases. The CDR3 is 15 residues long. CDR3 coding DNA: TGTGCCAGCAGTTACATGGGACAGGAGTCTGAAAAACTGTTTTTT. Translation gives CASSYMGQESEKLFF.

V and J are TRBV5-1 and TRBJ1-3; weak D call: TRBD1 (5 bases). The CDR3 length is 14 residues. Germline CDR1 and CDR2: SGHRS and YFSETQ. Between the trimmed V and J ends, which lost 3 bases and 2 bases, there was a span of 9 bases. CDR3 nucleotide sequence: TGCGCCAGCAGCTCGCAGGGTACTGGAAACACCATATATTTT. As protein: CASSSQGTGNTIYF.

This chain joins TRBV19 and TRBJ2-1, with a possible D match to TRBD2 (5 bases). The CDR3 contains 16 residues. V was cut by 3 bases and J by 6 bases, with 18 bases left in between. The V gene's germline CDR1 is LNHDA and CDR2 SQIVND (reference sequence). The DNA of the CDR3 is TGTGCCAGTAGTATGACCCCGCTAGCTACTAGCAATGAGCAGTTCTTC. This translates into CASSMTPLATSNEQFF. Full variable domain (remainder filled in from reference TRBV19 and TRBJ2-1): DGGITQSPKYLFRKEGQNVTLSCEQNLNHDAMYWYRQDPGQGLRLIYYSQIVNDFQKGDIAEGYSVSREKKESFPLTVTSAQKNPTAFYLCASSMTPLATSNEQFFGPGTRLTVL.

V and J are TRBV28 and TRBJ2-7; weak D call: TRBD2 (5 bases). The CDR3 extends over 14 amino acids. Germline V lookup: CDR1 MDHEN, CDR2 SYDVKM. Deletions cut 5 bases from V and 1 base from J, with 12 bases between. In nucleotides, the CDR3 is TGTGCCAGCAGTACTAGGGCCAGGTCCTACGAGCAGTACTTC. Its protein product is CASSTRARSYEQYF.